This entry lists 25 T cell receptor beta chains sequenced from one sample in a study of post-analysis software for immune sequencing data. Study conclusions and caveats: Patients carried 4 or 5 TRBV segments more frequently than controls did, and TRBV5-6, TRBV5-1 and TRBV20-1 were among them.

No antigen is known for these receptors. Libraries were made from TCR beta cDNA, and they carried unique molecular identifiers. TCRdb called the PCR reads again in MiXCR, with one record for every CDR3 protein. The data contain roughly 800,000 distinct CDR3 sequences, 25% to 30% of them seen just once; the ten biggest clones take up around 0.56%. Material: blood. All receptors come from a girl aged 5-17 years with multiple sclerosis.

The gene calls are TRBV5-1 and TRBJ2-7; 10 bases fit TRBD1. The end of the DNA is better explained by TRBJ2-5, so the J call may be wrong. Germline V CDR1 and CDR2: SGHRS, YFSETQ. The CDR3 has 16 residues. The CDR3 region has the DNA TGCGCCAGCAGCTTGGAAGGGACAGGGGAAAGGGAGACCCAGTACTTC. Its protein is CASSLEGTGERETQYF.

The V call is TRBV5-1, the J call TRBJ2-1, with TRBD2 as a possible D gene (6 bases). The CDR3 consists of 16 residues. Germline V lookup: CDR1 SGHRS, CDR2 YFSETQ. Trimming shortened V by 0 bases and J by 0 bases, and 10 bases separated the two germline ends. The CDR3 DNA reads TGCGCCAGCAGCTTGGTCGGGAGCCGCTCCTACAATGAGCAGTTCTTC. Translating it yields CASSLVGSRSYNEQFF.

This rearrangement joins TRBV6-5 to TRBJ2-1; D remains unclear. V was trimmed by 5 bases and J by 0 bases, leaving 11 bases between them. Germline CDR1 and CDR2: MNHEY and SVGAGI. The CDR3 extends over 15 amino acids. The CDR3 DNA reads TGTGCCAGCAGTCACGACTCTGCCTCCTACAATGAGCAGTTCTTC. Translating it yields CASSHDSASYNEQFF.

The chain is built from TRBV28 and TRBJ2-7, with D possibly being TRBD1 or TRBD2 (5 bases each). CDR1 and CDR2 from the germline V gene are MDHEN and SYDVKM. The length of the CDR3 is 17 residues. Trimming left V 3 bases short and J 2 bases short, with 20 bases between. CDR3 loop: CASSFRGDVTLPYEQYF. For the CDR3, the DNA is TGTGCCAGCAGTTTCAGAGGGGACGTTACATTGCCCTACGAGCAGTACTTC.

The genes are TRBV6-1 and TRBJ2-7; maybe TRBD2 (6 bases). Germline V gene lookup returns CDR1 MNHNS and CDR2 SASEGT. Trimming shortened V by 4 bases and J by 7 bases, and 20 bases separated the two germline ends. The CDR3 is made up of 15 amino acids. Here the CDR3 DNA reads TGTGCCAGCAGTGCCTTCGAGGGAATAGGAGGGGAGCAGTACTTC. This encodes CASSAFEGIGGEQYF.

This clonotype was counted between two and nine times. This rearrangement joins TRBV29-1 to TRBJ2-1, with D tentatively TRBD2 (6 bases). Germline values: CDR1 SQVTM, CDR2 ANQGSEA. The CDR3 runs 16 residues. V was clipped by 7 bases and J by 1 base, with 20 bases between them. The CDR3 protein is CSATGVSAESYNEQFF. CDR3 in DNA: TGCAGCGCCACGGGGGTTTCGGCAGAGTCCTACAATGAGCAGTTCTTC.

This rearrangement joins TRBV4-1 to TRBJ1-1, with D tentatively TRBD1 (5 bases). The CDR3 length is 20 residues. V was cut by 4 bases and J by 0 bases, with 27 bases left in between. Germline V CDR1 and CDR2: MGHRA, YSYEKL. The CDR3 region has the DNA TGCGCCAGCAGCCCCGCGGGAAAAAGGGGCGCAAACACTTTGAACACTGAAGCTTTCTTT. It codes for CASSPAGKRGANTLNTEAFF.

The V call is TRBV15, the J call TRBJ1-2; possibly TRBD1 for D (5 bases). Trimming removed 1 base from V and 8 bases from J, with 14 bases in between. The CDR3 extends over 14 amino acids. Germline CDR1 is LNHNV and CDR2 is YYDKDF (reference sequence). The CDR3 sequence: CATSRGVWDDGYTF. CDR3 nucleotides: TGTGCCACCAGCAGAGGAGTATGGGACGACGGCTACACCTTC. The variable domain in full, completed from reference TRBV15 and TRBJ1-2, reads DAMVIQNPRYQVTQFGKPVTLSCSQTLNHNVMYWYQQKSSQAPKLLFHYYDKDFNNEADTPDNFQSRRPNTSFCFLDIRSPGLGDTAMYLCATSRGVWDDGYTFGSGTRLTVV.

V gene TRBV6-1 combines with J gene TRBJ2-7; D is unresolved. The J call may be in error: the DNA end matches TRBJ2-4 better. Germline V CDR1 and CDR2: MNHNS, SASEGT. The length of the CDR3 is 14 residues. In DNA form, the CDR3 reads TGTGCCAGCAGTGAACCGTTATGGCAGAACATTCAGTACTTC. Its translation: CASSEPLWQNIQYF.

This clonotype has a count of ten or more. The CDR3 DNA follows: TGTGCCATCAGGCAGGTGGGGGACTCCTACGAGCAGTACTTC. It yields the protein CAIRQVGDSYEQYF. V and J are TRBV10-3 and TRBJ2-7; D assignment may be TRBD1 or TRBD2 (5 bases each). V lost 6 bases and J lost 0, with 12 bases in between. The CDR3 runs 14 residues. CDR1 and CDR2 from the germline V gene are ENHRY and SYGVKD.

The chain employs TRBV29-1 and TRBJ2-7, with D possibly TRBD2 on 6 matching bases. Germline CDR1 is SQVTM and CDR2 is ANQGSEA. This CDR3 contains 12 residues. Trimming took 6 bases from V and 7 from J, leaving 16 bases between them. Here the CDR3 DNA reads TGCAGCGTCACGTCCCCCGGGGGTGAGCAGTACTTC. It specifies CSVTSPGGEQYF.

DNA of the CDR3: TGCAGTGCCTCCTCAAGCAGGGACTCGTCTCGGGTTGAGCAGTTCTTC. Its protein product is CSASSSRDSSRVEQFF. This chain connects TRBV20-1 to TRBJ2-1, with a possible D match to TRBD2 (6 bases). The germline V gene encodes CDR1 DFQATT and CDR2 SNEGSKA (reference sequence). With 6 bases removed from V and 9 bases from J, the gap between germline ends came to 27 bases. This CDR3 comprises 16 residues.

This clonotype was observed a few times. The gene calls are TRBV29-1 and TRBJ2-1; 9 positions agree with TRBD1. Trimming took 6 bases from V and 7 from J; bases not matched to a gene: 7. The CDR3 runs 13 residues. Germline CDR1 reads SQVTM; CDR2 reads ANQGSEA. CDR3 sequence reads: CSVTMTGGNEQFF. CDR3 nucleotide sequence: TGCAGCGTAACGATGACAGGGGGGAATGAGCAGTTCTTC.

This clonotype was seen only a few times. V and J are TRBV29-1 and TRBJ1-5; 7 bases are a match to TRBD1. Germline-derived CDR1 and CDR2 are SQVTM and ANQGSEA. This CDR3 comprises 13 residues. With V trimmed by 6 bases and J by 5 bases, 7 bases remained unmatched. Here the CDR3 reads CSVFDRDDQPQHF. In DNA form, the CDR3 reads TGCAGCGTCTTCGACAGGGACGATCAGCCCCAGCATTTT.

This clonotype was counted only a few times. The CDR3, as DNA: TGTGCCAGCAGCCCTAGTAGCGGGAGGAATGTTGTCGATGAGCAGTTCTTC. It translates to CASSPSSGRNVVDEQFF. The chain employs TRBV7-9 and TRBJ2-1; 10 positions match TRBD2. V shed 5 bases, J shed 8 bases, and the junction held 15 bases outside the gene matches. The CDR3 is 17 residues long. Germline V gives CDR1 SEHNR, CDR2 FQNEAQ (reference sequence).

The sample holds many counts of this clonotype. V is TRBV29-1 and J is TRBJ2-1, with D tentatively TRBD2 (6 bases). This CDR3 region has 15 residues. Per germline, CDR1 SQVTM and CDR2 ANQGSEA. Trimming removed 7 bases from V and 2 bases from J, with 18 bases in between. The CDR3 loop reads CSAASAGIAYNEQFF. The CDR3 region has the DNA TGCAGCGCAGCTAGCGCGGGCATCGCCTACAATGAGCAGTTCTTC.

V gene TRBV5-5 combines with J gene TRBJ2-6; D tentatively reads TRBD1 or TRBD2 (6 bases each). This CDR3 contains 16 residues. Trimming took 0 bases from V and 13 from J, leaving 20 bases between them. Germline V gene data show CDR1 as SGHKS and CDR2 as YYEKEE (reference sequence). DNA of the CDR3: TGTGCCAGCAGCTTGGGGGGGCGTGGAGGGACCGGAGTCCTGACTTTC. It specifies CASSLGGRGGTGVLTF.

V is TRBV4-1 and J is TRBJ1-5; TRBD1 is a possible D gene (6 bases). The CDR3 is made up of 15 amino acids. CDR1 is MGHRA, CDR2 YSYEKL, per germline. The V gene lost 4 bases and the J gene lost 2 bases, with 12 bases spanning the gap. The CDR3 spells CASSLLNRGNQPQHF. The CDR3 DNA reads as TGCGCCAGCAGCCTCCTCAACAGGGGCAATCAGCCCCAGCATTTT.

The chain links TRBV9 to TRBJ1-2; TRBD1 matches 9 bases. The J segment lost 8 bases and the V segment lost 7 bases, leaving 6 bases of the junction unmatched. The CDR3 contains 12 residues. Germline CDR1 and CDR2: SGDLS and YYNGEE. The DNA for the CDR3 is TGTGCCAGCCGGGACAGGGTAGGAGGCTACACCTTC. Protein product: CASRDRVGGYTF. Full variable domain (rest looked up from reference TRBV9 and TRBJ1-2): DSGVTQTPKHLITATGQRVTLRCSPRSGDLSVYWYQQSLDQGLQFLIQYYNGEERAKGNILERFSAQQFPDLHSELNLSSLELGDSALYFCASRDRVGGYTFGSGTRLTVV.

The V call is TRBV20-1, the J call TRBJ1-2; TRBD1 aligns across 7 bases. In germline, CDR1 is DFQATT, CDR2 SNEGSKA (reference sequence). The CDR3 is 10 residues long. In DNA form, the CDR3 reads TGCAGCGCCGGGACAGTTAGCTACACCTTC. Residues: CSAGTVSYTF.

The chain links TRBV9 to TRBJ2-1, with no clear D. Trimming removed 0 bases at V and 8 bases at J, with 18 bases between. The CDR3 length is 16 residues. CDR1 is SGDLS, CDR2 YYNGEE, per germline. The CDR3 protein is CASSVVRAGWVDEQFF. CDR3 in DNA: TGTGCCAGCAGCGTAGTTCGGGCCGGCTGGGTCGATGAGCAGTTCTTC.

The chain uses TRBV7-2 and TRBJ2-3; TRBD2 agrees at 14 bases. CDR1 is SGHTA, CDR2 FQGNSA, per germline. The CDR3 totals 16 residues. V dropped 5 bases and J dropped 6; count of bases not matched to a gene: 7. The CDR3 spells CASSLRLAGGSDTQYF. DNA of the CDR3: TGTGCCAGCAGCCTCAGACTAGCGGGGGGGTCGGATACGCAGTATTTT. Drawing the rest from reference TRBV7-2 and TRBJ2-3, the complete variable domain is GAGVSQSPSNKVTEKGKDVELRCDPISGHTALYWYRQSLGQGLEFLIYFQGNSAPDKSGLPSDRFSAERTGGSVSTLTIQRTQQEDSAVYLCASSLRLAGGSDTQYFGPGTRLTVL.

This chain joins TRBV7-9 and TRBJ2-5; D gene ambiguous. From germline, CDR1 is SEHNR and CDR2 FQNEAQ (reference sequence). This CDR3 contains 14 residues. V lost 5 bases, J lost 5 bases, and 15 bases lay in between. CDR3 region: CASSQSDIVETQYF. The CDR3, as DNA: TGTGCCAGCAGCCAAAGTGATATAGTTGAGACCCAGTACTTC.

This chain connects TRBV29-1 to TRBJ2-5, with D hard to call. The CDR3 extends over 14 amino acids. V gave up 3 bases and J gave up 4 bases, with 15 bases separating them. In germline, CDR1 is SQVTM, CDR2 ANQGSEA. CDR3 nucleotide sequence: TGCAGCGTTGAGAGAATCGGTGTGTTAGAGACCCAGTACTTC. It codes for CSVERIGVLETQYF.

In its sample, this clonotype was seen a few times. V gene TRBV28 combines with J gene TRBJ2-5, with D possibly matching TRBD2 (5 bases). Germline V lookup: CDR1 MDHEN, CDR2 SYDVKM. V lost 2 bases, J lost 3 bases, and 16 bases lay in between. This CDR3 is 16 amino acids long. CDR3 nucleotides: TGTGCCAGCAGTTTAGCCGAGGAGGTTTATGAAGAGACCCAGTACTTC. Amino acids: CASSLAEEVYEETQYF.